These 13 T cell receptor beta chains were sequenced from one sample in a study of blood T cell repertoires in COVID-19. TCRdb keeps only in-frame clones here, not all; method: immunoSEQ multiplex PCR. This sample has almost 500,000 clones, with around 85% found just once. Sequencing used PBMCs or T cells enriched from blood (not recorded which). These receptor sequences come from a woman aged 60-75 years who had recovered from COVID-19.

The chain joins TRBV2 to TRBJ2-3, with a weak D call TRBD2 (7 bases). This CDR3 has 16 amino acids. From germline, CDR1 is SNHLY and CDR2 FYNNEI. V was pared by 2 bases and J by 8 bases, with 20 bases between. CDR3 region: CASSERGRAPPGTQYF. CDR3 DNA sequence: TGTGCCAGCAGTGAAAGGGGGAGGGCCCCTCCCGGTACGCAGTATTTT.

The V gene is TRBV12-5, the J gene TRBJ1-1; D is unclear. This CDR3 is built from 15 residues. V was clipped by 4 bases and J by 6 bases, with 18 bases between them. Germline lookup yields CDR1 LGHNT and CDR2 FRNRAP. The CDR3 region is CASGSPAGRAAEAFF. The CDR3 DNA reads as TGTGCTAGTGGTTCCCCTGCGGGGAGGGCTGCTGAAGCTTTCTTT.

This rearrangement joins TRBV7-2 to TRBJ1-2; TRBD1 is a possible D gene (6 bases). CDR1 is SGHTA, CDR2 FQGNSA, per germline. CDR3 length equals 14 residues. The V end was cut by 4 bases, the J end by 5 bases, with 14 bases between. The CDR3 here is CASSSDRGRYGYTF. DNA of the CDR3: TGTGCCAGCAGCTCGGACAGAGGGCGTTATGGCTACACCTTC. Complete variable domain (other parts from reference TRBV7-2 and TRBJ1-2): GAGVSQSPSNKVTEKGKDVELRCDPISGHTALYWYRQSLGQGLEFLIYFQGNSAPDKSGLPSDRFSAERTGGSVSTLTIQRTQQEDSAVYLCASSSDRGRYGYTFGSGTRLTVV.

CDR3 sequence reads: CASSSLGGGNQPQHF. CDR3 nucleotides: TGTGCCAGCAGTTCCCTTGGGGGCGGTAATCAGCCCCAGCATTTT. The V gene is TRBV2, the J gene TRBJ1-5, with D perhaps TRBD1 (6 bases). This CDR3 has 15 amino acids. Between the trimmed V and J ends, which lost 5 bases and 4 bases, there was a span of 15 bases. In germline, CDR1 is SNHLY, CDR2 FYNNEI. Looking up the rest from reference TRBV2 and TRBJ1-5 gives the full variable domain: EPEVTQTPSHQVTQMGQEVILRCVPISNHLYFYWYRQILGQKVEFLVSFYNNEISEKSEIFDDQFSVERPDGSNFTLKIRSTKLEDSAMYFCASSSLGGGNQPQHFGDGTRLSIL.

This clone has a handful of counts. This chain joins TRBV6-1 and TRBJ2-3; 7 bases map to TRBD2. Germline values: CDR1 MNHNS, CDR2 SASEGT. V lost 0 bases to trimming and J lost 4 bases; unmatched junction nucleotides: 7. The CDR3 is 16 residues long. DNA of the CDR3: TGTGCCAGCAGTGAAGCCGTGGGGGGGACTTCAGATACGCAGTATTTT. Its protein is CASSEAVGGTSDTQYF.

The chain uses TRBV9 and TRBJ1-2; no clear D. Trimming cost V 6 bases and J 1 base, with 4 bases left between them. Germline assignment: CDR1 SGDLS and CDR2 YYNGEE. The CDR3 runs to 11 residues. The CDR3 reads CASMSNYGYTF. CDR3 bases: TGTGCCAGCATGAGTAACTATGGCTACACCTTC.

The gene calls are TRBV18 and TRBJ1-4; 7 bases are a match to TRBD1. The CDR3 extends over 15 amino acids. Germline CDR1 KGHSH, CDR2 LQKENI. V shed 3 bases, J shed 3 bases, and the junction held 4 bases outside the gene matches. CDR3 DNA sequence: TGTGCCAGCTCACCCGACAGGGATTCTAATGAAAAACTGTTTTTT. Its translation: CASSPDRDSNEKLFF.

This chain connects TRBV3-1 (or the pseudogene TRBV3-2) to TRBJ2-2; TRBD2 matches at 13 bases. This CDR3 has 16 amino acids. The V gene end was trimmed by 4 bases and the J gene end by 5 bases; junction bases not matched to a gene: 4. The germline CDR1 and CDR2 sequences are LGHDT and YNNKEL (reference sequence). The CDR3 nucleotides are TGTGCCAGCAGCCCCCGGACTAGCGGGGGTACCGGGGAGCTGTTTTTT. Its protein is CASSPRTSGGTGELFF.

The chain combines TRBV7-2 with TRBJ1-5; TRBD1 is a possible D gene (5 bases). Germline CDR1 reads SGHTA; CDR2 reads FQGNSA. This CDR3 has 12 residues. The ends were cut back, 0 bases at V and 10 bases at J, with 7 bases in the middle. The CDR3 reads CASSLARDPQHF. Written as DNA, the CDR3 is TGTGCCAGCAGCTTAGCCAGGGATCCCCAGCATTTT.

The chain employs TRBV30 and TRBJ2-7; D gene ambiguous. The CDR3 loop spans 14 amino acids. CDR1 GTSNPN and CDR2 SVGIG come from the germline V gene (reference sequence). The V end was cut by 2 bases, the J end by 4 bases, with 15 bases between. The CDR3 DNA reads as TGTGCCTGGAGTCCAATTTCCGGTCAATACGAGCAGTACTTC. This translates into CAWSPISGQYEQYF. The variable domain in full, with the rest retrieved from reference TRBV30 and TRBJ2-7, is SQTIHQWPATLVQPVGSPLSLECTVEGTSNPNLYWYRQAAGRGLQLLFYSVGIGQISSEVPQNLSASRPQDRQFILSSKKLLLSDSGFYLCAWSPISGQYEQYFGPGTRLTVT.

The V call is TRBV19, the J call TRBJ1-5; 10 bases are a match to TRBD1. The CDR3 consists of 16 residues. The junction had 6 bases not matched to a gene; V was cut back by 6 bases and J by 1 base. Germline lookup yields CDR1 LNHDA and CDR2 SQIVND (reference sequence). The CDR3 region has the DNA TGTGCCAGTAGGGCCTGGGGACAGGGGAGCAATCAGCCCCAGCATTTT. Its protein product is CASRAWGQGSNQPQHF.

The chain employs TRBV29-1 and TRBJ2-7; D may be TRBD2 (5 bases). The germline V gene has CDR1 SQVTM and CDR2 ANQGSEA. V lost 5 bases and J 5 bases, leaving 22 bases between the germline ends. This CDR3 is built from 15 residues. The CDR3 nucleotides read TGCAGCGTTTCCTCCCGAGTACAGATCGGGGACGAGCAGTACTTC. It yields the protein CSVSSRVQIGDEQYF.

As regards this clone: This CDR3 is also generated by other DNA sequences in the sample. The CDR3 region is CATSETGTGDGYTF. CDR3 DNA sequence: TGTGCCACCAGTGAAACCGGGACAGGGGATGGCTACACCTTC. The J gene is TRBJ1-2, the V gene TRBV24-1; 10 bases map to TRBD1. Germline loops: CDR1 KGHDR, CDR2 SFDVKD. The CDR3 spans 14 residues. J lost 6 bases, V lost 4 bases, and 4 bases had no gene match.